These 20 T cell receptor beta chains were sequenced from one sample in a study of T cells in Graves' hyperthyroidism and ophthalmopathy. It was RNA transcripts that yielded the amplified TCR beta CDR3 regions. Carried out on the TCR CDR3, a first-round RT-PCR used the HTBI primer set. MiXCR, run by TCRdb on the multiplex PCR reads, gives a single entry per CDR3 protein. The top ten clones hold 7.5% to 9.5% of a sample with around 800,000 distinct CDR3 sequences, around 38% of them seen once. Material: blood. The receptors shown here come from a young man with Graves' hyperthyroidism.

This clonotype was seen only a few times. The chain combines TRBV9 with TRBJ2-2, with 13 bases identical to TRBD2. The CDR3 consists of 18 residues. With V trimmed by 4 bases and J by 2 bases, 8 bases remained unmatched. Germline CDR1 SGDLS, CDR2 YYNGEE. Here the CDR3 reads CASSSWTSGRGNTGELFF. DNA for the CDR3: TGTGCCAGCAGCTCCTGGACTAGCGGGAGAGGTAACACCGGGGAGCTGTTTTTT.

This chain links TRBV2 with TRBJ1-3, with D perhaps TRBD1 (6 bases). Germline CDR1 is SNHLY and CDR2 is FYNNEI. This CDR3 spans 15 amino acids. Trimming took off 1 base at V and 7 bases at J, with 14 bases between the two ends. The CDR3: CASSEEGGRRNTIYF. DNA for the CDR3: TGTGCCAGCAGTGAAGAGGGGGGCAGGCGTAACACCATATATTTT.

The CDR3 loop reads CASSLAPSGGLGETQYF. CDR3 coding DNA: TGCGCCAGCAGCTTGGCGCCTAGCGGGGGCCTTGGAGAGACCCAGTACTTC. V gene TRBV5-1 combines with J gene TRBJ2-5; TRBD2 matches 10 bases. V trimming: 0 bases; J trimming: 4 bases; junction bases outside the gene matches: 9. The germline V gene has CDR1 SGHRS and CDR2 YFSETQ. This CDR3 is built from 17 residues.

This clonotype was counted ten times or more. The chain links TRBV29-1 to TRBJ2-7, with 9 bases lining up with TRBD2. Trimming at V came to 7 bases and at J to 1 base, leaving 5 bases not matched to a gene. CDR1 is SQVTM and CDR2 is ANQGSEA in the germline V gene. This CDR3 spans 13 amino acids. The CDR3 bases are TGCAGCGCACTAGCGGGTGTTTCCTACGAGCAGTACTTC. Amino acids: CSALAGVSYEQYF.

This clonotype was seen more than once but under ten times. The genes are TRBV12-3 or TRBV12-4 and TRBJ2-5; no firm D call. The V end was cut by 2 bases, the J end by 7 bases, with 11 bases between. The CDR3 covers 13 residues. The CDR3 nucleotides read TGTGCCAGCAGTTTAAAAGGCTACGGGACCCAGTACTTC. This gives the protein CASSLKGYGTQYF.

This clonotype came up many times. J is TRBJ2-5 and V is TRBV9; 7 bases align to TRBD1. V lost 3 bases, J lost 2 bases, and 10 bases stayed unmatched. The CDR3 sequence is 16 residues long. The germline V gene has CDR1 SGDLS and CDR2 YYNGEE. CDR3 region: CASSEQTGLRQETQYF. The CDR3 coding sequence is TGTGCCAGCAGCGAACAGACAGGGCTGAGACAAGAGACCCAGTACTTC.

The CDR3 region has the DNA TGTGCCAGCAGTGAATTCGTGGGGATTTCACCCCTCCACTTT. Protein product: CASSEFVGISPLHF. The rearrangement links TRBV6-9 to TRBJ1-6; D not certain. V was cut by 5 bases and J by 9 bases, with 14 bases left in between. Germline V gene lookup returns CDR1 MNHGY and CDR2 SVAAGI. CDR3 size: 14 residues.

This clonotype was recorded at least ten times. The rearrangement joins TRBV9 to TRBJ1-2, with D perhaps TRBD1 (5 bases). Germline V gene data show CDR1 as SGDLS and CDR2 as YYNGEE. Between the trimmed V and J ends, which lost 0 bases and 8 bases, there was a span of 17 bases. The CDR3 is 15 amino acids. As DNA, the CDR3 is TGTGCCAGCAGCGTAGCGGTTGGACACAACTCGGGCTACACCTTC. As protein: CASSVAVGHNSGYTF.

CDR3 DNA sequence: TGTGCCAGCAGTTACTCGGCGGTCTCTGGAAACACCATATATTTT. Translated: CASSYSAVSGNTIYF. The chain combines TRBV6-5 with TRBJ1-3; D is ambiguous. CDR1 and CDR2 (germline): MNHEY, SVGAGI. CDR3 length: 15 amino acids. Trimming pared 0 bases from V and 0 bases from J, leaving 6 bases between.

The V gene is TRBV4-2, the J gene TRBJ1-1; no clear D. CDR1 is LGHNA and CDR2 is YNFKEQ in the germline V gene. The CDR3 extends over 15 amino acids. Trimming removed 0 bases from V and 0 bases from J, with 8 bases in between. The CDR3 loop is CASSQDGRMNTEAFF. The CDR3 DNA reads as TGTGCCAGCAGCCAAGATGGGCGGATGAACACTGAAGCTTTCTTT.

The CDR3 DNA sequence: TGTGCCAGCAGCTCGCGGACAAGGCACGAGCAGTACTTC. Translating it yields CASSSRTRHEQYF. This chain connects TRBV11-2 to TRBJ2-7; TRBD1 is a possible D gene (5 bases). The CDR3 spans 13 residues. CDR1 and CDR2 from the germline V gene are SGHAT and FQNNGV. V was trimmed by 4 bases and J by 5 bases, leaving 12 bases between them.

This clonotype was recorded many times. The rearrangement uses TRBV7-9 and TRBJ1-4, with D perhaps TRBD1 (5 bases). The V end lost 3 bases, the J end lost 2 bases, and 13 bases lay between the germline ends. The CDR3 runs 16 residues. In germline, CDR1 is SEHNR, CDR2 FQNEAQ (reference sequence). The CDR3: CASSFSPGLTNEKLFF. The CDR3 bases are TGTGCCAGCAGCTTCTCCCCGGGACTGACTAATGAAAAACTGTTTTTT.

The rearrangement joins TRBV19 to TRBJ2-7; no clear D gene. The CDR3 spans 15 residues. From germline, CDR1 is LNHDA and CDR2 SQIVND (reference sequence). V lost 6 bases to trimming and J lost 6 bases, with 21 bases between them. CDR3 DNA sequence: TGTGCCAGTAGGACTGGCACCGATACCTACGGCGAGCAGTACTTC. Its translation: CASRTGTDTYGEQYF.

This clonotype was counted between two and nine times. The chain has TRBV13 and TRBJ2-7, with 9 bases aligning to TRBD2. V shed 0 bases and J 5 bases; nucleotides not matched to a gene: 5. The germline V gene encodes CDR1 PRHDT and CDR2 FYEKMQ (reference sequence). The CDR3 loop spans 15 amino acids. Written as DNA, the CDR3 is TGTGCCAGCAGCTTAGGCCTGGCGGGGGGGCACGAGCAGTACTTC. Translation gives CASSLGLAGGHEQYF.

As regards this clonotype: Being one base from a much bigger clone, this may be a read error. V and J are TRBV10-3 and TRBJ1-3; D gene ambiguous. Germline V gives CDR1 ENHRY, CDR2 SYGVKD. The CDR3 is 14 residues long. CDR3 in DNA: TGTGCCATCAGTTTAGAATCGGCTGGAAACACCACATATTTT. Translating it yields CAISLESAGNTTYF.

The chain has TRBV10-3 and TRBJ1-2; D gene uncertain. Germline values: CDR1 ENHRY, CDR2 SYGVKD. The V end was cut by 5 bases, the J end by 0 bases, with 7 bases between. This CDR3 is built from 13 residues. The CDR3 here is CAISYGANYGYTF. The CDR3 DNA reads as TGTGCCATCAGTTACGGCGCTAACTATGGCTACACCTTC.

This clonotype has only one observation. This chain links TRBV20-1 with TRBJ1-1; 7 bases are a match to TRBD1. The CDR3 loop spans 12 amino acids. From germline, CDR1 is DFQATT and CDR2 SNEGSKA (reference sequence). CDR3 DNA: TGCAATGCACAGGGGATTAACACTGAAGCTTTCTTT. Translated: CNAQGINTEAFF.

This clonotype occurred many times. The gene calls are TRBV19 and TRBJ1-2; 9 bases align to TRBD1. This CDR3 has 17 residues. Losses at the gene ends were 6 bases for V and 6 bases for J; bases not matched to a gene: 17. Germline CDR1 is LNHDA and CDR2 is SQIVND (reference sequence). CDR3 protein: CASSPGGQGPNVDGYTF. Here the CDR3 DNA reads TGTGCCAGTAGCCCAGGGGGACAGGGACCGAATGTCGATGGCTACACCTTC.

This chain joins TRBV29-1 and TRBJ1-2, with D possibly being TRBD1 (6 bases). Per the germline V gene, CDR1 is SQVTM and CDR2 is ANQGSEA. V lost 3 bases and J 5 bases, leaving 16 bases between the germline ends. The CDR3 loop spans 14 amino acids. The CDR3 sequence: CSVELGPGAYGYTF. The CDR3 nucleotides read TGCAGCGTTGAGTTAGGGCCGGGGGCTTATGGCTACACCTTC.

This clonotype was detected only a few times. A much more abundant neighbour one base away suggests this may be a read error. CDR3 DNA: TGTGCCAGTAGGGGAGAACAGTATTCACCCCCCCACTTT. This gives the protein CASRGEQYSPPHF. The chain is built from TRBV19 and TRBJ1-6, with D unresolved. This CDR3 spans 13 amino acids. Germline V CDR1 and CDR2: LNHDA, SQIVND (reference sequence).